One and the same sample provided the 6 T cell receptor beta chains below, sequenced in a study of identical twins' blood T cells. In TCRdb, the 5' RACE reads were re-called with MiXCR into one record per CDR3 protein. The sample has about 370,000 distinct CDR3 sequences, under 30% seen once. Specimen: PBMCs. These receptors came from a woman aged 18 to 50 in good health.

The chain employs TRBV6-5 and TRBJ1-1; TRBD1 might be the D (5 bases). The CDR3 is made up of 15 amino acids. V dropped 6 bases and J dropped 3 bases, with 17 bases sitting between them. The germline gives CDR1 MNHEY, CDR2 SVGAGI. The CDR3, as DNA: TGTGCCAGCAGGGCAAGGGGCAGATCCGACACTGAAGCTTTCTTT. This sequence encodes CASRARGRSDTEAFF.

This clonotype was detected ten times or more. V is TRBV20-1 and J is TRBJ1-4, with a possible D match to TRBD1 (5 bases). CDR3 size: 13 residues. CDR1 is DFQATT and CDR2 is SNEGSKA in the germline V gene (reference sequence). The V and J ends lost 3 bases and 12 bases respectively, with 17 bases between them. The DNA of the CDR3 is TGCAGTGCTAGGAGGGGACGGGGCCGGGAACTGTTTTTT. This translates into CSARRGRGRELFF.

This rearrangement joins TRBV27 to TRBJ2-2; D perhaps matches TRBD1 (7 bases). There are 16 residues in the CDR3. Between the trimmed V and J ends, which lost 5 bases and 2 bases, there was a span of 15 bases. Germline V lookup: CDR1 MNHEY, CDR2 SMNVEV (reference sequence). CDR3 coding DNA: TGTGCCAGCAGTCACCAGGGGGGTCGAAACACCGGGGAGCTGTTTTTT. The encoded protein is CASSHQGGRNTGELFF.

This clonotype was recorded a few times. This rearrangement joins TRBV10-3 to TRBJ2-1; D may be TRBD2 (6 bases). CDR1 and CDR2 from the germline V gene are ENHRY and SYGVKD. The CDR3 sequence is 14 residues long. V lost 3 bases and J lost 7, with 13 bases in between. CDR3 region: CAISDTRRGNEQFF. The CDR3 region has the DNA TGTGCCATCAGTGATACGAGGAGGGGAAATGAGCAGTTCTTC.

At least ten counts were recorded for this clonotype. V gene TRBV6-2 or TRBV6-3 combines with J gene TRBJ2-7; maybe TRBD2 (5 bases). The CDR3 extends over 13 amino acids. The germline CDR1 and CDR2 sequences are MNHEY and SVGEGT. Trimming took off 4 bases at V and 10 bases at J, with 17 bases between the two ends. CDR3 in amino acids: CASSSVGIRGQYF. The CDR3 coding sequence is TGTGCCAGCAGTTCCGTCGGGATCCGGGGTCAGTACTTC.

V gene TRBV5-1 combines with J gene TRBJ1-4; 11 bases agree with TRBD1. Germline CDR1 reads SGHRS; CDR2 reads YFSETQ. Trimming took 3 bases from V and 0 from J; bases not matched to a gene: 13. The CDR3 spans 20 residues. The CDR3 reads CASSSVPGQGAASTNEKLFF. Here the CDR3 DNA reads TGCGCCAGCAGCTCGGTCCCAGGACAGGGGGCCGCTTCAACTAATGAAAAACTGTTTTTT.